One and the same sample provided the 29 T cell receptor beta chains below, sequenced in a study of blood T cell repertoires in COVID-19. TCRdb's copy holds only in-frame clones and misses some; the assay was immunoSEQ multiplex PCR. Here the sample spans roughly 310,000 clones, more than 90% being singletons. The sample comprised PBMCs or T cells enriched from blood (not recorded which). Receptors originate from a man in his 60s who had recovered from COVID-19.

V and J are TRBV11-2 and TRBJ2-7; 7 bases are shared with TRBD2. Germline CDR1 reads SGHAT; CDR2 reads FQNNGV. The CDR3 is made up of 15 amino acids. V lost 1 base to trimming and J lost 4 bases; unmatched junction nucleotides: 7. The DNA of the CDR3 is TGTGCCAGCAGCTTAGGCGCGGGAGCGGCTTACGAGCAGTACTTC. Protein sequence: CASSLGAGAAYEQYF.

The chain recombines TRBV10-3 with TRBJ1-1; D ambiguous. Trimming left V 3 bases short and J 0 bases short, with 8 bases between. Germline V gene sequence: CDR1 ENHRY, CDR2 SYGVKD. The CDR3 runs 14 residues. The CDR3 nucleotides are TGTGCCATCAGTGAAACAGCCATGAACACTGAAGCTTTCTTT. As protein: CAISETAMNTEAFF.

The rearrangement links TRBV7-2 to TRBJ1-5, with D maybe TRBD1 (5 bases). Trimming took 3 bases from V and 1 from J, leaving 10 bases between them. Germline assignment: CDR1 SGHTA and CDR2 FQGNSA. This CDR3 has 15 amino acids. CDR3 sequence reads: CASSFSGQSNQPQHF. In DNA, the CDR3 is TGTGCCAGCAGCTTCTCAGGGCAGAGCAATCAGCCCCAGCATTTT.

The chain combines TRBV7-2 with TRBJ2-7, with 7 nucleotides matching TRBD2. The CDR3 extends over 14 amino acids. From germline, CDR1 is SGHTA and CDR2 FQGNSA. J gave up 7 bases and V 5 bases, and 11 bases lay outside the gene matches. DNA for the CDR3: TGTGCCAGCAGCCCCAGAGGCCTAGCGGAGGAGCAGTACTTC. This sequence encodes CASSPRGLAEEQYF.

This clone was observed a single time. The rearrangement uses TRBV5-1 and TRBJ2-2, with 9 bases fitting TRBD1. The CDR3 extends over 17 amino acids. V lost 4 bases to trimming and J lost 7 bases; unmatched junction nucleotides: 14. The germline CDR1 and CDR2 sequences are SGHRS and YFSETQ. CDR3 nucleotides: TGCGCCAGCAGCCGTCGCGCCGGGACAGGGTCTATCGGGGAGCTGTTTTTT. Translated, it gives CASSRRAGTGSIGELFF.

The chain is built from TRBV5-4 and TRBJ2-5, with no clear D. This CDR3 contains 14 residues. V was pared by 4 bases and J by 0 bases, with 10 bases between. Germline V gene lookup returns CDR1 SGHNT and CDR2 YYREEE (reference sequence). CDR3 sequence: CASSLRRDQETQYF. The CDR3 region has the DNA TGTGCCAGCAGCCTCCGCCGGGACCAAGAGACCCAGTACTTC.

This chain uses TRBV15 with TRBJ1-6; maybe TRBD1 (5 bases). In germline, CDR1 is LNHNV, CDR2 YYDKDF (reference sequence). This CDR3 has 16 amino acids. V lost 0 bases and J lost 9, with 15 bases in between. CDR3 protein: CATSRDLGDGGSPLHF. CDR3 nucleotide sequence: TGTGCCACCAGCAGAGATCTCGGCGACGGGGGTTCACCCCTCCACTTT.

V is TRBV7-3 and J is TRBJ1-2; D gene uncertain. CDR3 length equals 11 residues. The germline CDR1 and CDR2 sequences are SGHTA and FQGTGA. V shed 8 bases and J shed 1 base, with 5 bases lying between them. Written as DNA, the CDR3 is TGTGCCAGCGGAGATAACTATGGCTACACCTTC. It codes for CASGDNYGYTF.

The CDR3 bases are TGTGCCAGCAGCCCGACCGGGGGGCCGCAGTTCTTC. Amino acid sequence: CASSPTGGPQFF. J is TRBJ2-1 and V is TRBV28, with D possibly TRBD2 on 7 matching bases. CDR3 length: 12 amino acids. Trimming took off 6 bases at V and 12 bases at J, with 15 bases between the two ends. Germline values: CDR1 MDHEN, CDR2 SYDVKM.

This clone appeared a single time. J is TRBJ2-5 and V is TRBV19; D is possibly TRBD2 (5 bases). Germline V gives CDR1 LNHDA, CDR2 SQIVND (reference sequence). The CDR3 spans 13 residues. The V end was cut by 6 bases, the J end by 5 bases, with 13 bases between. For the CDR3, the DNA is TGTGCCAGTAGCTCTGGAGGATCGGAGACCCAGTACTTC. Amino acids: CASSSGGSETQYF.

The chain combines TRBV5-1 with TRBJ2-7, with a tentative D call TRBD1 (6 bases). The V end lost 1 base, the J end lost 1 base, and 12 bases lay between the germline ends. This CDR3 has 15 amino acids. Germline CDR1 is SGHRS and CDR2 is YFSETQ. The CDR3 coding sequence is TGCGCCAGCAGCTTGTTTCTAGGACAGTCCTACGAGCAGTACTTC. Residues: CASSLFLGQSYEQYF.

V is TRBV7-2 and J is TRBJ2-7; D is unclear. The CDR3 covers 15 residues. Germline assignment: CDR1 SGHTA and CDR2 FQGNSA. Trimming took 6 bases from V and 1 from J, leaving 16 bases between them. The CDR3 DNA follows: TGTGCCAGCAGGAAATTGGCAACGTTTTCCTACGAGCAGTACTTC. Its protein product is CASRKLATFSYEQYF.

The chain has TRBV6-2 or TRBV6-3 and TRBJ2-5; TRBD1 aligns across 8 bases. Per germline, CDR1 MNHEY and CDR2 SVGEGT. Trimming at V came to 4 bases and at J to 5 bases, leaving 9 bases not matched to a gene. This CDR3 comprises 15 residues. CDR3 DNA sequence: TGTGCCAGCAGTTGGGGCCAGGGGGCTTACGAGACCCAGTACTTC. Translating it yields CASSWGQGAYETQYF.

V is TRBV5-4 and J is TRBJ2-2; no clear D. The CDR3 totals 15 residues. Germline-derived CDR1 and CDR2 are SGHNT and YYREEE (reference sequence). Deletions cut 0 bases from V and 4 bases from J, with 10 bases between. Here the CDR3 reads CASSLGYTGTGELFF. CDR3 DNA sequence: TGTGCCAGCAGCTTGGGCTATACGGGCACCGGGGAGCTGTTTTTT.

The table lists this clone with a count of one. The rearrangement links TRBV18 to TRBJ1-1, with unresolved D. The V gene's germline CDR1 is KGHSH and CDR2 LQKENI. The CDR3 has 14 residues. The V end lost 5 bases, the J end lost 3 bases, and 13 bases lay between the germline ends. For the CDR3, the DNA is TGTGCCAGCTCAACCAGACGCGGGGACACTGAAGCTTTCTTT. Residues: CASSTRRGDTEAFF. Filled out from reference TRBV18 and TRBJ1-1, the complete variable domain reads NAGVMQNPRHLVRRRGQEARLRCSPMKGHSHVYWYRQLPEEGLKFMVYLQKENIIDESGMPKERFSAEFPKEGPSILRIQQVVRGDSAAYFCASSTRRGDTEAFFGQGTRLTVV.

This clone was observed a handful of times. Other DNA sequences in this sample translate to the same CDR3. The rearrangement links TRBV15 to TRBJ1-6; D gene uncertain. The CDR3 spans 14 residues. Germline CDR1 and CDR2: LNHNV and YYDKDF (reference sequence). V shed 0 bases and J shed 7 bases, with 7 bases lying between them. The CDR3 bases are TGTGCCACCAGCAGAGACCCCGGGAATTCACCCCTCCACTTT. It yields the protein CATSRDPGNSPLHF.

This chain joins TRBV7-9 and TRBJ2-3; no clear D gene. V gave up 1 base and J gave up 0 bases, with 11 bases separating them. This CDR3 is built from 16 residues. Germline CDR1 reads SEHNR; CDR2 reads FQNEAQ (reference sequence). This CDR3 reads CASSLVLTDSTDTQYF. The CDR3 DNA is TGTGCCAGCAGCTTAGTACTAACCGATAGCACAGATACGCAGTATTTT.

The chain links TRBV11-3 to TRBJ2-1; D possibly corresponds to TRBD2 (5 bases). The germline V gene encodes CDR1 SGHNT and CDR2 YENEEA. The CDR3 is made up of 13 amino acids. V lost 6 bases and J 4 bases, leaving 10 bases between the germline ends. CDR3 residues: CASRRTPYNEQFF. CDR3 DNA: TGTGCCAGCAGGCGGACTCCTTACAATGAGCAGTTCTTC.

The table lists this clone with a count of one. The gene calls are TRBV2 and TRBJ1-1, with 7 bases that match TRBD1. With V trimmed by 6 bases and J by 5 bases, 9 bases remained unmatched. Germline loops: CDR1 SNHLY, CDR2 FYNNEI. CDR3 length equals 14 residues. The CDR3 loop reads CASRPRQGGTEAFF. CDR3 sequence (DNA): TGTGCCAGCAGACCACGACAGGGAGGAACTGAAGCTTTCTTT.

This rearrangement joins TRBV3-1 (or the pseudogene TRBV3-2) to TRBJ2-3; TRBD2 matches 10 bases. This CDR3 spans 18 amino acids. The V gene end was trimmed by 4 bases and the J gene end by 6 bases; junction bases not matched to a gene: 16. The V gene's germline CDR1 is LGHDT and CDR2 YNNKEL (reference sequence). The CDR3 sequence is CASSPKLRSGGVEDTQYF. The CDR3 DNA is TGTGCCAGCAGCCCCAAATTACGGAGCGGGGGGGTCGAGGATACGCAGTATTTT.

The V and J genes are TRBV21-1 and TRBJ2-7; whether TRBD1, the table's D call, matches the DNA was not checked. TRBV21-1 is a listed pseudogene. CDR3 length: 16 amino acids. DNA for the CDR3: TGTGCCAGCAGCAAACTAAGGGACAGGGATGCCTACGAGCAGTACTTC. It yields the protein CASSKLRDRDAYEQYF.

The genes are TRBV5-1 and TRBJ2-7; TRBD2 might be the D (5 bases). CDR3 length equals 13 residues. Germline V lookup: CDR1 SGHRS, CDR2 YFSETQ. V was cut by 4 bases and J by 6 bases, with 14 bases left in between. CDR3 DNA sequence: TGCGCCAGCAGCAACTACCCCGGAGGCGAGCAGTACTTC. Its translation is CASSNYPGGEQYF. The variable domain in full, with the rest retrieved from reference TRBV5-1 and TRBJ2-7, is KAGVTQTPRYLIKTRGQQVTLSCSPISGHRSVSWYQQTPGQGLQFLFEYFSETQRNKGNFPGRFSGRQFSNSRSEMNVSTLELGDSALYLCASSNYPGGEQYFGPGTRLTVT.

V and J are TRBV7-9 and TRBJ1-2; D gene ambiguous. CDR3 size: 14 residues. Germline values: CDR1 SEHNR, CDR2 FQNEAQ (reference sequence). V was cut by 5 bases and J by 2 bases, with 12 bases left in between. CDR3 amino acids: CASSPSSVNYGYTF. CDR3 bases: TGTGCCAGCAGCCCCAGTAGCGTAAACTATGGCTACACCTTC.

The chain couples TRBV19 to TRBJ1-3; D gene ambiguous. Trimming removed 6 bases from V and 0 bases from J, with 12 bases in between. Germline V gives CDR1 LNHDA, CDR2 SQIVND (reference sequence). The CDR3 runs to 15 residues. The CDR3 bases are TGTGCCAGTAGCCTACAGCTTAGCTCTGGAAACACCATATATTTT. Amino acids: CASSLQLSSGNTIYF.

The rearrangement uses TRBV18 and TRBJ1-4; 7 bases are a match to TRBD1. CDR3 length: 16 amino acids. CDR1 and CDR2 from the germline V gene are KGHSH and LQKENI. With 3 bases clipped from V and 9 bases from J, the junction kept 13 bases outside the gene matches. This chain's CDR3 is CASSPPHVRQGQKLFF. CDR3 DNA sequence: TGTGCCAGCTCACCGCCCCATGTGCGACAGGGTCAAAAACTGTTTTTT.

The V and J genes are TRBV11-2 and TRBJ2-1; D is unresolved. The CDR3 totals 16 residues. Germline V CDR1 and CDR2: SGHAT, FQNNGV. V dropped 1 base and J dropped 6 bases, with 16 bases sitting between them. The CDR3 DNA reads as TGTGCCAGCAGCTTAGGTCTCGACTGGCCCTCCAATGAGCAGTTCTTC. It yields the protein CASSLGLDWPSNEQFF.

J is TRBJ2-5 and V is TRBV7-6; D not certain. CDR3 length: 15 amino acids. Trimming cost V 5 bases and J 2 bases, with 15 bases left between them. Germline CDR1 SGHVS, CDR2 FNYEAQ. The chain's CDR3 is CASSQSPGLQETQYF. The CDR3 bases are TGTGCCAGCAGCCAAAGCCCCGGGTTGCAAGAGACCCAGTACTTC.

The chain couples TRBV5-1 to TRBJ1-1, with 9 bases that match TRBD1. The trim removed 4 bases at V and 1 base at J, leaving 5 bases unmatched. This CDR3 is built from 15 residues. Germline V gene lookup returns CDR1 SGHRS and CDR2 YFSETQ. CDR3 nucleotide sequence: TGCGCCAGCAGCACCGGACAGGGGAGGAACACTGAAGCTTTCTTT. It yields the protein CASSTGQGRNTEAFF. Full variable domain (missing parts from reference TRBV5-1 and TRBJ1-1): KAGVTQTPRYLIKTRGQQVTLSCSPISGHRSVSWYQQTPGQGLQFLFEYFSETQRNKGNFPGRFSGRQFSNSRSEMNVSTLELGDSALYLCASSTGQGRNTEAFFGQGTRLTVV.

This rearrangement joins TRBV19 to TRBJ1-5; D is ambiguous. CDR3 length equals 15 residues. Trimming stripped 8 bases from V and 2 bases from J, with 16 bases between. The germline V gene has CDR1 LNHDA and CDR2 SQIVND (reference sequence). The CDR3 DNA sequence: TGTGCCAGTTGTGGGTCCCGTGAGGGCAATCAGCCCCAGCATTTT. It codes for CASCGSREGNQPQHF.